The present TCR beta chain was sequenced within a study of T cell responses to AZD1222 COVID-19 vaccine (dated by TCRdb to the early 2020s). In the study overall: Because spike-specific TCR depth and breadth did not differ between the two schedules, AZD1222 recipients who got a second dose at roughly 4 weeks were pooled with those who got a second dose at roughly 12 weeks. A total of 233 trial participants underwent TCR sequencing, of whom nearly 210 had received two doses of AZD1222 and approximately 26 had received two doses of the MenACWY control vaccine. Trial participants were enrolled into age subgroups of 18-55, 56-69 and 70-plus years, which contained 148, 28 and 57 TCR-sequenced participants, respectively.

The time point label of this sample denotes: baseline before first vaccination. Samples from vaccinated people were obtained from the UK trials COV001 and COV002, which included a single-blind randomized controlled phase 2/3 trial of AZD1222 (ChAdOx1 nCoV-19) in healthy adults. For TCRbeta chain sequencing, PBMC samples from trial participants were taken at day 0 and at day 28 after the second dose. The investigation overall reported the following: Reportedly, close to half of the unique spike-specific TCRs recognized epitopes lying outside the regions that are mutated in the B.1.351 and B.1.1.7 variants. CD4 TCRs associated with the vaccine covered the entire spike protein, and the dominant responses were in regions 160-218 and 743-854. The 56-69-year group was small, and its depth increase did not reach significance, likely because of low power. No day 14 peak-response samples were available, so repertoires were characterized only after the peak T cell response. After two AZD1222 doses, spike-specific TCR breadth and depth were significantly higher than at day 0 and than in MenACWY recipients. Conclusions about previously exposed vaccinees are limited, since just five or six AZD1222 recipients were seropositive for SARS-CoV-2 at baseline. Participants were mostly white British and included more females than males, and it was suggested by the authors that clonal diversity may have been underestimated.

Comments on this clone: Its antigen is still unknown. Nothing much larger sits one base from this clone, and base qualities are not available.

The germline V gene (reference sequence) supplies CDR1 GTSNPN and CDR2 SVGIG. V lost 4 bases and J lost 7 bases; the stretch between them is 14 bases long. The CDR3, cysteine through valine, is 12 amino acids long. This entry keeps only the CDR3 DNA: 36 bases, framed from base 1. The CDR3 regions of human TCRbeta chains were analyzed by immunosequencing. Turning to the authors' computational methods: Repertoire TCRs were checked for matches against a reference library of SARS-CoV-2-specific TCRs that had been generated using the MIRA antigen-specificity platform. Breadth meant the fraction of unique TCRs that were SARS-CoV-2-associated, whereas depth meant the fraction of total T cells that were SARS-CoV-2-associated. Using the MIRA data, every spike-specific TCR was mapped to the spike region that the TCR reacted to and assigned to either a CD4 or a CD8 class. Log10-transformed breadth and depth values were compared by one-way ANOVA with Sidak's multiple comparisons tests. The table comes from immuneACCESS by way of TCRdb, which keeps in-frame sequences with V and J called. Part of the clones is missing from these tables; in studies checked, under half for an unresolved V gene and the rest for unknown reasons. D and trimming come from the DNA, and the V and J calls and clone size come from that table. For this sample there are 150,000 to 200,000 clones; about 89% appear just once. Of the sample, approximately 1.6% falls within the top ten clones.

This clonotype was sampled from an adult in good health. The chain is made from TRBV30 and TRBJ2-7; the D segment could be TRBD1, given 7 matching bases. This specimen was peripheral blood, taken on day 0 of AZD1222 vaccination. The DNA sequence is TGTGCCTGGAATAAGGGGGCGGGGGAGCAGTACGTC. It translates to CAWNKGAGEQYV.